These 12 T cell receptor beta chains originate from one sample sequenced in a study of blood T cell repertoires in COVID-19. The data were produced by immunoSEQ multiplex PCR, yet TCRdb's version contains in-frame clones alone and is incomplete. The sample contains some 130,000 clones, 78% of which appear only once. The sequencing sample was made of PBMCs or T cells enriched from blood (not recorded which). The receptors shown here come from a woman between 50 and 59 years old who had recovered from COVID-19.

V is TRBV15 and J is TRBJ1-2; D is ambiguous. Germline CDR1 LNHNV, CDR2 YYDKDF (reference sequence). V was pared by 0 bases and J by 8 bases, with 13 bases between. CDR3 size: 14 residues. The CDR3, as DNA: TGTGCCACCAGCAGAGATAGAGCGGGCGGCGGCTACACCTTC. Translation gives CATSRDRAGGGYTF. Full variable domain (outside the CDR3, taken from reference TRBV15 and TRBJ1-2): DAMVIQNPRYQVTQFGKPVTLSCSQTLNHNVMYWYQQKSSQAPKLLFHYYDKDFNNEADTPDNFQSRRPNTSFCFLDIRSPGLGDTAMYLCATSRDRAGGGYTFGSGTRLTVV.

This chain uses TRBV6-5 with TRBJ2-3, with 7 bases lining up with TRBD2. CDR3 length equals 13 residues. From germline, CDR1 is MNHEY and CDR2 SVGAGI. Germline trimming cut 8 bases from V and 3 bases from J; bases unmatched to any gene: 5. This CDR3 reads CASLGRGTDTQYF. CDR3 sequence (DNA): TGTGCCAGCTTGGGGCGGGGGACAGATACGCAGTATTTT.

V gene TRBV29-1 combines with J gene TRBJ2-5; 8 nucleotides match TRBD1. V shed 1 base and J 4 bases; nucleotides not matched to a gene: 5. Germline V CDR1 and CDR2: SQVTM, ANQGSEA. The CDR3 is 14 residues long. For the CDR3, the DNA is TGCAGCGTTGAAGGCCCAGGGGGCCGAGAGACCCAGTACTTC. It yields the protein CSVEGPGGRETQYF.

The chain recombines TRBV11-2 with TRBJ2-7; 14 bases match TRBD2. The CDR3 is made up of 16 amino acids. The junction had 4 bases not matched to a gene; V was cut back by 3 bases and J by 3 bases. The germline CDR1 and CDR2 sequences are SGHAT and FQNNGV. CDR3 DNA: TGTGCCAGCAGCTTTGGGACTAGCGGGGGTTTCTACGAGCAGTACTTC. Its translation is CASSFGTSGGFYEQYF.

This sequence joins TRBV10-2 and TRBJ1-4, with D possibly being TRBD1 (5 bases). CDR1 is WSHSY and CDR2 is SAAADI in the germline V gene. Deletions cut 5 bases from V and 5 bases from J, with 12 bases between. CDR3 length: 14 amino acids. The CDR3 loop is CASSRDRRNEKLFF. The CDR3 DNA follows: TGCGCCAGCAGTCGAGACAGAAGGAATGAAAAACTGTTTTTT.

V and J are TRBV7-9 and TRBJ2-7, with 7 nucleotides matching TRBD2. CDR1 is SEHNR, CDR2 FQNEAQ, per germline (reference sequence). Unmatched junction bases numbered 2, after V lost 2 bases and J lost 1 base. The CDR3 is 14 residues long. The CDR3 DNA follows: TGTGCCAGCAGCTTATCTAGCGGATCCTACGAGCAGTACTTC. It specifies CASSLSSGSYEQYF.

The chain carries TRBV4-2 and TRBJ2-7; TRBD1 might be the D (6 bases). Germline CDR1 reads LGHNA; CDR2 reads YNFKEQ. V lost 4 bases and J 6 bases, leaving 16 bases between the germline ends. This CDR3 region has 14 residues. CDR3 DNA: TGTGCCAGCAGCCTTGAAAGAACAGGGACCGAGCAGTACTTC. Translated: CASSLERTGTEQYF.

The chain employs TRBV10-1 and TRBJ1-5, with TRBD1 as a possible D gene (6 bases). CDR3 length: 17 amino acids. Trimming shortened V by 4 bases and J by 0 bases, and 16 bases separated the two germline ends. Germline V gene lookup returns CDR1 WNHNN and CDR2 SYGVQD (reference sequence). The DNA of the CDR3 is TGCGCCAGCAGTGTGATAGACAGGCCCTATAGCAATCAGCCCCAGCATTTT. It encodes CASSVIDRPYSNQPQHF.

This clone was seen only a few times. The CDR3 loop is CASSPTGNYEQYF. CDR3 DNA sequence: TGTGCCAGCAGCCCTACAGGGAACTACGAGCAGTACTTC. The genes are TRBV3-1 (or the pseudogene TRBV3-2) and TRBJ2-7; tentatively, D is TRBD1 (6 bases). The V end was cut by 4 bases, the J end by 3 bases, with 10 bases between. Germline CDR1 reads LGHDT; CDR2 reads YNNKEL (reference sequence). The CDR3 loop spans 13 amino acids.

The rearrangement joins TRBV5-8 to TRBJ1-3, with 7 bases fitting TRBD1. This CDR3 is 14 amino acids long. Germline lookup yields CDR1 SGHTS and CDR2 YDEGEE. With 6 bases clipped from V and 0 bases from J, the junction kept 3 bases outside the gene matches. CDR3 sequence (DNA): TGTGCCAGCACCAGGGGGTACTCTGGAAACACCATATATTTT. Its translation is CASTRGYSGNTIYF.

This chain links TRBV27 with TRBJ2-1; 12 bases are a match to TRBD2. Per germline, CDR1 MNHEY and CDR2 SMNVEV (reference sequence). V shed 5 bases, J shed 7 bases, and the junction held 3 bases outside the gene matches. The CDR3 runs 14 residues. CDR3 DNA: TGTGCCAGCAGTGTACTAGCGGGGGGAAATGAGCAGTTCTTC. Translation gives CASSVLAGGNEQFF.

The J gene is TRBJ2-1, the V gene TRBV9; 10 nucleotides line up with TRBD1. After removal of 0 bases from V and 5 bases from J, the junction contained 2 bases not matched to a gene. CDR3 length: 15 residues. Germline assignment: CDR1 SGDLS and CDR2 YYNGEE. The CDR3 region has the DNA TGTGCCAGCAGCGTAGAGGGGACAGGGGACAATGAGCAGTTCTTC. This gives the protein CASSVEGTGDNEQFF.